The clone carrying this T cell receptor (beta chain) has ten or more counts. Its antigen is as yet unknown. The CDR3 consists of 13 residues. V lost 1 base, J lost 7 bases, and 5 bases lay in between. Germline V gene sequence: CDR1 LNHNV, CDR2 YYDKDF (reference sequence). TCRdb reanalysed the 5' RACE reads using MiXCR and keeps one entry per CDR3 protein. The sample comprises approximately 220,000 distinct CDR3 sequences, 6% to 9% of which are singletons, and about 2% rests with the top ten. This entry is derived from a study of identical twins. Whole-study results and caveats: Invariant populations such as MAIT and iNKT cells could partly muddle zero-insertion analyses.

The sample was also reused in another study, on yellow fever vaccine responses in identical twins.

This receptor was taken from a young woman in good health. This rearrangement joins TRBV15 to TRBJ1-6; no reliable D call. What was sequenced was memory (CD45RO+) T cells sorted from blood. CDR3 residues: CATSRARNSPLHF. The CDR3 nucleotides read TGTGCCACCAGCAGAGCACGGAATTCACCCCTCCACTTT.